These 21 T cell receptor beta chains originate from one sample sequenced in a study of regulatory T cells in long-lasting Graves disease. The TCR beta library used iRepertoire HTBI primers with Arm-PCR amplification of CDR3. TCRdb processed the multiplex PCR reads anew with MiXCR; each CDR3 protein has one entry. The sample holds over 400,000 distinct CDR3 sequences, about 14% seen once. Described time point: newly diagnosed GD, antithyroid drugs for less than 3 months. The authors made the TCR library using RNA they extracted from PBMCs. These data were also filed under a second study, of T cells in Graves' hyperthyroidism and ophthalmopathy.

The sequences come from peripheral blood mononuclear cells (PBMCs), collected at new diagnosis, from a patient treated with antithyroid drugs. Every receptor here comes from a woman aged 45-65 years with Graves disease.

This clonotype was detected once. A much larger clone sits a single nucleotide away, making a read error possible. This rearrangement joins TRBV7-8 to TRBJ2-1; 8 bases agree with TRBD2. J was trimmed by 3 bases and V by 7 bases; bases with no gene match: 11. The CDR3 spans 16 residues. Germline values: CDR1 SGHVS, CDR2 FQNEAQ. The CDR3 DNA reads as TGTGCCAGCAACCCAGCGGGAGTTGGGGTCTACAATGAGCAGTTCTTC. It specifies CASNPAGVGVYNEQFF.

This clonotype was seen more than once but under ten times. The V and J genes are TRBV20-1 and TRBJ2-5, with a tentative D call TRBD2 (6 bases). The germline V gene has CDR1 DFQATT and CDR2 SNEGSKA (reference sequence). The CDR3 extends over 12 amino acids. For the CDR3, the DNA is TGCAGGTTGGGGGGACGGCAAGAGACCCAGTACTTC. The encoded protein is CRLGGRQETQYF.

A note on this clonotype: A read error is possible here, since a much larger clone lies one base away. The chain carries TRBV11-2 and TRBJ1-1; 9 bases are shared with TRBD1. Germline assignment: CDR1 SGHAT and CDR2 FQNNGV. This CDR3 spans 14 amino acids. CDR3 amino acids: CASSTRQGVLKALF. For the CDR3, the DNA is TGTGCCAGCAGCACCAGACAGGGGGTCCTCAAAGCTCTCTTT.

As to this clonotype: A clone one base away is much larger, so this may be a read error. Since no conserved phenylalanine or tryptophan closes the CDR3, a read error is the likely cause. The rearrangement links TRBV11-2 to TRBJ2-5; 9 bases align to TRBD1. The CDR3 runs 15 residues. Per the germline V gene, CDR1 is SGHAT and CDR2 is FQNNGV. V lost 6 bases to trimming and J lost 3 bases; unmatched junction nucleotides: 8. CDR3 loop: CASSGTGTGKETQYC. CDR3 coding DNA: TGTGCCAGCAGTGGGACCGGGACAGGGAAAGAGACCCAGTACTGC.

This clonotype appeared many times. This CDR3 is CASSAGRSSVETQYF. The CDR3 DNA reads TGTGCCAGCAGTGCGGGACGGTCGTCTGTAGAGACCCAGTACTTC. V gene TRBV25-1 combines with J gene TRBJ2-5; D is tentatively TRBD1 or TRBD2 (5 bases each). The length of the CDR3 is 15 residues. Germline assignment: CDR1 MGHDK and CDR2 SYGVNS. V was pared by 4 bases and J by 4 bases, with 16 bases between.

The chain links TRBV9 to TRBJ2-5; 8 positions agree with TRBD2. The J call may not be correct, given that the DNA end is closer to TRBJ2-1. Looked up from germline, CDR1 is SGDLS and CDR2 is YYNGEE. This CDR3 has 15 amino acids. CDR3 protein: CASSVFEREPHEQFF. CDR3 nucleotide sequence: TGTGCCAGCAGCGTATTTGAGCGGGAGCCCCATGAGCAGTTCTTC.

This clonotype was observed a few times. The chain has TRBV5-1 and TRBJ2-1; no clear D. Germline CDR1 SGHRS, CDR2 YFSETQ. The CDR3 has 14 amino acids. The V gene lost 3 bases and the J gene lost 0 bases, with 7 bases spanning the gap. This chain's CDR3 is CASSSWVSYNEQFF. The CDR3 bases are TGCGCCAGCAGCTCGTGGGTCTCCTACAATGAGCAGTTCTTC.

A few counts support this clonotype. The V call is TRBV10-3, the J call TRBJ1-6, with D possibly being TRBD1 (5 bases). This CDR3 is built from 14 residues. V was pared by 6 bases and J by 7 bases, with 13 bases between. Germline assignment: CDR1 ENHRY and CDR2 SYGVKD. The CDR3 protein is CAISPGTPNSPLHF. The CDR3 DNA reads as TGTGCCATCAGCCCCGGGACGCCAAATTCACCCCTCCACTTT.

The V call is TRBV3-1, the J call TRBJ2-7; weak D call: TRBD1 (6 bases). V was trimmed by 6 bases and J by 2 bases, leaving 17 bases between them. This CDR3 has 15 amino acids. Per the germline V gene, CDR1 is LGHDT and CDR2 is YNNKEL (reference sequence). As DNA, the CDR3 is TGTGCCAGCAGTTCCTCCACAGGGATGACCTACGAGCAGTACTTC. Translating gives CASSSSTGMTYEQYF.

This clonotype was recorded at least ten times. The gene calls are TRBV3-1 and TRBJ1-2; D ambiguous. Trimming took 0 bases from V and 1 from J, leaving 9 bases between them. CDR3 size: 15 residues. Germline CDR1 reads LGHDT; CDR2 reads YNNKEL (reference sequence). For the CDR3, the DNA is TGTGCCAGCAGCCAAGATGTAGAATTTAACTATGGCTACACCTTC. It encodes CASSQDVEFNYGYTF.

The chain couples TRBV18 to TRBJ2-7; the match to TRBD1 covers 7 bases. Trimming cost V 1 base and J 2 bases; bases outside gene matches: 5. The CDR3 totals 15 residues. Germline CDR1 and CDR2: KGHSH and LQKENI. In DNA form, the CDR3 reads TGTGCCAGCTCACCACGGGGACAGCAGACCTACGAGCAGTACTTC. Protein product: CASSPRGQQTYEQYF.

This clonotype was found many times. V and J are TRBV5-1 and TRBJ1-1, with D maybe TRBD1 (5 bases). This CDR3 has 14 residues. Looked up from germline, CDR1 is SGHRS and CDR2 is YFSETQ. The V and J ends lost 1 base and 4 bases respectively, with 11 bases between them. The CDR3 protein is CASSLKGEVTEAFF. The CDR3 bases are TGCGCCAGCAGCTTGAAAGGGGAGGTCACTGAAGCTTTCTTT.

V is TRBV5-1 and J is TRBJ2-2; TRBD1 matches 7 bases. The V gene's germline CDR1 is SGHRS and CDR2 YFSETQ. V shed 3 bases and J 6 bases; nucleotides not matched to a gene: 8. The CDR3 totals 15 residues. CDR3 in amino acids: CASSSTTGVPGELFF. The DNA of the CDR3 is TGCGCCAGCAGCTCGACCACAGGGGTACCCGGGGAGCTGTTTTTT.

This chain joins TRBV27 and TRBJ2-1, with 9 bases that match TRBD2. Losses at the gene ends were 6 bases for V and 10 bases for J; bases not matched to a gene: 13. The CDR3 length is 15 residues. The germline CDR1 and CDR2 sequences are MNHEY and SMNVEV (reference sequence). CDR3: CASRPGLAQEKEQFF. The DNA for the CDR3 is TGTGCCAGCAGACCCGGACTAGCGCAAGAAAAAGAGCAGTTCTTC.

Regarding this clonotype: A much larger clonotype is one base distant, so this may be a read error. This CDR3 fails to terminate in the conserved phenylalanine or tryptophan, so it likely reflects a read error. The chain has TRBV30 and TRBJ2-7; the D gene is possibly TRBD2 (6 bases). In germline, CDR1 is GTSNPN, CDR2 SVGIG (reference sequence). The CDR3 loop spans 12 amino acids. V lost 5 bases and J lost 7, with 15 bases in between. Here the CDR3 reads CAWGGTRREQYL. In nucleotides, the CDR3 is TGTGCCTGGGGGGGGACGCGGAGGGAGCAGTACCTC.

V is TRBV5-1 and J is TRBJ1-4; D unresolved. This CDR3 contains 13 residues. The germline V gene encodes CDR1 SGHRS and CDR2 YFSETQ. V was clipped by 4 bases and J by 6 bases, with 10 bases between them. The CDR3 DNA reads as TGCGCCAGCAGCCCCGGATCAGATGAAAAACTGTTTTTT. This codes for CASSPGSDEKLFF. Supplemented by reference TRBV5-1 and TRBJ1-4, the full variable domain reads KAGVTQTPRYLIKTRGQQVTLSCSPISGHRSVSWYQQTPGQGLQFLFEYFSETQRNKGNFPGRFSGRQFSNSRSEMNVSTLELGDSALYLCASSPGSDEKLFFGSGTQLSVL.

This rearrangement joins TRBV7-3 to TRBJ2-2; possible D gene TRBD2, 5 bases. This CDR3 has 13 amino acids. The germline gives CDR1 SGHTA, CDR2 FQGTGA. V lost 4 bases and J 7 bases, leaving 10 bases between the germline ends. The CDR3: CASSSTRIGELFF. The CDR3 bases are TGTGCCAGCAGCTCCACTAGGATCGGGGAGCTGTTTTTT.

This clonotype was detected ten times or more. The DNA of the CDR3 is TGCGCCAGCAGCTTGGATGGGACAGGGGTATTGAGCGAGCAGTACTTC. This gives the protein CASSLDGTGVLSEQYF. The chain recombines TRBV5-1 with TRBJ2-7; 10 bases fit TRBD1. From germline, CDR1 is SGHRS and CDR2 YFSETQ. V shed 0 bases and J 6 bases; nucleotides not matched to a gene: 9. This CDR3 contains 16 residues. Based on the CDR3 plus reference TRBV5-1 and TRBJ2-7, the full variable domain is KAGVTQTPRYLIKTRGQQVTLSCSPISGHRSVSWYQQTPGQGLQFLFEYFSETQRNKGNFPGRFSGRQFSNSRSEMNVSTLELGDSALYLCASSLDGTGVLSEQYFGPGTRLTVT.

At least ten counts were recorded for this clonotype. This chain connects TRBV7-3 to TRBJ2-1; the D gene is possibly TRBD2 (6 bases). The germline V gene has CDR1 SGHTA and CDR2 FQGTGA. The CDR3 is 18 residues long. Trimming cost V 5 bases and J 5 bases, with 25 bases left between them. The CDR3 here is CASSPDKPSVDRNNEQFF. The CDR3 nucleotides read TGTGCCAGCAGCCCAGATAAGCCTAGCGTCGACCGGAACAATGAGCAGTTCTTC.

As for this clonotype: This may be a read error, as it is one base from a much larger clone. The chain carries TRBV7-9 and TRBJ2-7; 7 bases align to TRBD1. CDR3 length: 15 amino acids. Germline V CDR1 and CDR2: SEHNR, FQNEAQ (reference sequence). Trimming at V came to 6 bases and at J to 7 bases, leaving 15 bases not matched to a gene. This CDR3 reads CASRTQGRPYNEQYF. CDR3 DNA sequence: TGTGCCAGCAGAACACAGGGGCGCCCTTACAATGAGCAGTACTTC.

This clonotype was seen repeatedly, ten times or more. The chain carries TRBV2 and TRBJ2-7; 13 positions match TRBD2. V lost 3 bases, J lost 5 bases, and 16 bases stayed unmatched. The CDR3 covers 19 residues. From germline, CDR1 is SNHLY and CDR2 FYNNEI. The DNA of the CDR3 is TGTGCCAGCAGTGATCCCCGGGACAAGACTAGCGGGAGGCCCAACGAGCAGTACTTC. Amino acid sequence: CASSDPRDKTSGRPNEQYF.